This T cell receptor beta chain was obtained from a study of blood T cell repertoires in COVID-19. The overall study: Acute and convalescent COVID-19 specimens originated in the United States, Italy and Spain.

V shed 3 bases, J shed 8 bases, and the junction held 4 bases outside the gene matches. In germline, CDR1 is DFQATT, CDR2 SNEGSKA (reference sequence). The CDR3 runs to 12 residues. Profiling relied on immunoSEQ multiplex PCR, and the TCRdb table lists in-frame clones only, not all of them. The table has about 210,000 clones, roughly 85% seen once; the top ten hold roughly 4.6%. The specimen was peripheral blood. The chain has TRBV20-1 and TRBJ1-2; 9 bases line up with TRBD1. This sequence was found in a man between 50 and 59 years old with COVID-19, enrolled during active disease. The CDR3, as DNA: TGCAGTGCTAGTCCCGGGACAGGGGGCTACACCTTC. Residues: CSASPGTGGYTF.